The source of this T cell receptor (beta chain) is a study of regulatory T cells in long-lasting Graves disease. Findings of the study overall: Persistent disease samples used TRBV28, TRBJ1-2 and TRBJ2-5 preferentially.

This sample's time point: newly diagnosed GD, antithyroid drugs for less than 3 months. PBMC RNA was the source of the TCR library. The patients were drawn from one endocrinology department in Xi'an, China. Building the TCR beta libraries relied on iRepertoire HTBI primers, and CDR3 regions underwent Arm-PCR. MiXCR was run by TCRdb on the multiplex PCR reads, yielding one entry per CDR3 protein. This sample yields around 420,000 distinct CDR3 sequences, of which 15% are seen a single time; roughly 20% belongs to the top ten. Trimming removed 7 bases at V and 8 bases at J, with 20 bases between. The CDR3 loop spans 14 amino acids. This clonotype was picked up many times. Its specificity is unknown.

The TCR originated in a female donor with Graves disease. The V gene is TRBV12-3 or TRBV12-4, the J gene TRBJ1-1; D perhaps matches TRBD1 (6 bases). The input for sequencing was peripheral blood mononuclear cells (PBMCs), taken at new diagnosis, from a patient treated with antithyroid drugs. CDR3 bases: TGTGCCAGCACCACCGGGGGGGGCGACAGGGAAGCTTTCTTT. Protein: CASTTGGGDREAFF.